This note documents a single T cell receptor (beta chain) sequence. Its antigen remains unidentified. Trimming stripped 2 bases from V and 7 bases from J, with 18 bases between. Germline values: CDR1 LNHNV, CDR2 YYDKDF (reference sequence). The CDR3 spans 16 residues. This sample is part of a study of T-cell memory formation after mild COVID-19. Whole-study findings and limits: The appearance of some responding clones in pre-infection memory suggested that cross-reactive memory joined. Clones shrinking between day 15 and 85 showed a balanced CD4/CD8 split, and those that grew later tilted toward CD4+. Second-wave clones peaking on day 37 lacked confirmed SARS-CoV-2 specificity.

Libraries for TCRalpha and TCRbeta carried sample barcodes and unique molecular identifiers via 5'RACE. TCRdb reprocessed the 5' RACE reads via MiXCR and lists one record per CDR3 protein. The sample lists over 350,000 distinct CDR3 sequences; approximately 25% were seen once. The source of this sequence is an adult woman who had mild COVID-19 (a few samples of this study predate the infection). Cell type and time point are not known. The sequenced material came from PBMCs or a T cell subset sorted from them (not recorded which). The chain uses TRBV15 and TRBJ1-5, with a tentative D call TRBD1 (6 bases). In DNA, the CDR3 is TGTGCCACCAGCAGAACAAGCGGGGGGCGCGAACAGCCCCAGCATTTT. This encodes CATSRTSGGREQPQHF.